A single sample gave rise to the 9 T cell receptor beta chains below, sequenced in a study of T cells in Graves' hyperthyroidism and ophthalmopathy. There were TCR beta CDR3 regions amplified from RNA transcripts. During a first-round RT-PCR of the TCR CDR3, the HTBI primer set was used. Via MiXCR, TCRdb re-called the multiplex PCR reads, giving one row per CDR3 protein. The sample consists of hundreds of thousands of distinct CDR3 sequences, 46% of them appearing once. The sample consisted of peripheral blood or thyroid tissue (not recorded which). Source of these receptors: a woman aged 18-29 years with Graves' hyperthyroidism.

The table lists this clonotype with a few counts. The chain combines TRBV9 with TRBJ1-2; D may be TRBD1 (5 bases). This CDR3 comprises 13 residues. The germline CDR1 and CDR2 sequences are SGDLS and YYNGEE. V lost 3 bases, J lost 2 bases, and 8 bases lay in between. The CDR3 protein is CASSDPGNYGYTF. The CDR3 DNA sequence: TGTGCCAGCAGCGACCCAGGGAACTATGGCTACACCTTC. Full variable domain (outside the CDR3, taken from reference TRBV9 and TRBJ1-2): DSGVTQTPKHLITATGQRVTLRCSPRSGDLSVYWYQQSLDQGLQFLIQYYNGEERAKGNILERFSAQQFPDLHSELNLSSLELGDSALYFCASSDPGNYGYTFGSGTRLTVV.

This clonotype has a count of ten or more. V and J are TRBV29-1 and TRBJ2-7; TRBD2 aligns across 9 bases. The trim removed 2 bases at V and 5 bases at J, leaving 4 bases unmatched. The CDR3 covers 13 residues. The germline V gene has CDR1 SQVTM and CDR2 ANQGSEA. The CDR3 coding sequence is TGCAGCGTTGAACCTAGCGGGATAAACGAGCAGTACTTC. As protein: CSVEPSGINEQYF.

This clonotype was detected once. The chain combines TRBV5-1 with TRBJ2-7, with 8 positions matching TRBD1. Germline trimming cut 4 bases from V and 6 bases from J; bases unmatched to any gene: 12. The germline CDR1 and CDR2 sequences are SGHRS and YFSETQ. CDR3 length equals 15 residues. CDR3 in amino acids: CASSQVGQGAPEQYF. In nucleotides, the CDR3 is TGCGCCAGCAGCCAAGTTGGCCAGGGGGCTCCCGAGCAGTACTTC.

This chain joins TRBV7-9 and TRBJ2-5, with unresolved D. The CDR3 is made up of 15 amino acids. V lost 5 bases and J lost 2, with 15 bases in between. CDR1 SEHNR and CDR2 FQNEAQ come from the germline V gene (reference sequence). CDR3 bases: TGTGCCAGCAGCCAAGGAGTACAGCTACAAGAGACCCAGTACTTC. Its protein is CASSQGVQLQETQYF.

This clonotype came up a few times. The CDR3 nucleotides read TGTGCCAGCAGCCATACGCTGGGGGGGGACGAGCAGTACTTC. Amino acid sequence: CASSHTLGGDEQYF. This rearrangement joins TRBV7-9 to TRBJ2-7; 7 nucleotides line up with TRBD2. CDR1 and CDR2 from the germline V gene are SEHNR and FQNEAQ (reference sequence). Trimming removed 5 bases from V and 5 bases from J; junction bases left unmatched: 9. CDR3 length equals 14 residues.

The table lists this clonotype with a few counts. This chain's CDR3 is CASSLGSGDGYTF. The CDR3 nucleotides read TGCGCCAGCAGCTTGGGGTCAGGCGATGGCTACACCTTC. J is TRBJ1-2 and V is TRBV5-1, with unresolved D. Germline V lookup: CDR1 SGHRS, CDR2 YFSETQ. The CDR3 extends over 13 amino acids. The V end was cut by 0 bases, the J end by 6 bases, with 9 bases between.

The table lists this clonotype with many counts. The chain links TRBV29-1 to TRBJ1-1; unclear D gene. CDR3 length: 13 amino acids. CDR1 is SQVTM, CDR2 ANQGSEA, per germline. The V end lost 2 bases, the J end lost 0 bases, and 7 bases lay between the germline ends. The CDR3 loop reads CSVESAMNTEAFF. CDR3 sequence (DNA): TGCAGCGTTGAAAGCGCAATGAACACTGAAGCTTTCTTT.

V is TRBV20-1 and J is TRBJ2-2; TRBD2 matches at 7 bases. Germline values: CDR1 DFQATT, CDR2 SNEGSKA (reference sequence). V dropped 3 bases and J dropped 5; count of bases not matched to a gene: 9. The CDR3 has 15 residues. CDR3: CSASWGRAGTGELFF. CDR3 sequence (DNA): TGCAGTGCTAGTTGGGGGAGGGCTGGGACCGGGGAGCTGTTTTTT.

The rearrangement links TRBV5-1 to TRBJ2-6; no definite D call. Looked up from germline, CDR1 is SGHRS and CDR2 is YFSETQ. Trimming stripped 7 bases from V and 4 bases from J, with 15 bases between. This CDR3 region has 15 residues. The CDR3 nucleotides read TGCGCCAGCCGTATCCCGTTGAGGGGGGCCAACGTCCTGACTTTC. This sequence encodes CASRIPLRGANVLTF.